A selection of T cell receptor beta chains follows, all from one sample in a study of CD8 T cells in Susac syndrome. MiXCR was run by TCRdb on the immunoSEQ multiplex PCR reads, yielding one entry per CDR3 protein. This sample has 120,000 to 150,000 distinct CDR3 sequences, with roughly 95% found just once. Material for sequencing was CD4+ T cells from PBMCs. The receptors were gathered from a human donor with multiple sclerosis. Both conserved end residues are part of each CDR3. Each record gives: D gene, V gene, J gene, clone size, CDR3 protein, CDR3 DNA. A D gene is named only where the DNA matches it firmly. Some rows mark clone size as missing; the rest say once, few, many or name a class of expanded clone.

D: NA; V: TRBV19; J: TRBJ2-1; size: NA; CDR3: CASSIDRPGRKDNEQFF; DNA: TGTGCCAGTAGTATAGATCGCCCCGGACGGAAAGACAATGAGCAGTTCTTC
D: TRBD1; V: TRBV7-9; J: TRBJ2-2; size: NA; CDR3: CASSPPSDRGTGELFF; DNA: TGTGCCAGCAGCCCACCTTCGGACAGGGGCACCGGGGAGCTGTTTTTT
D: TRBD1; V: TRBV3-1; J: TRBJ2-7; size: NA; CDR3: CASSQGGTGGSEQYF; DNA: TGTGCCAGCAGCCAAGGAGGAACAGGGGGGAGCGAGCAGTACTTC
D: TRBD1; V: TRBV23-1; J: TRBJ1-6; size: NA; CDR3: CASREQGQLEDSPLHF; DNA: TGCGCCAGCAGGGAACAGGGACAGTTGGAAGATTCACCCCTCCACTTT
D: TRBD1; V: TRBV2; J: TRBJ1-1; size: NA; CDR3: CASSDYITGGYEAFF; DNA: TGTGCCAGCAGTGACTACATAACAGGGGGCTATGAAGCTTTCTTT
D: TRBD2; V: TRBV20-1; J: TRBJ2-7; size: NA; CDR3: CSSGLGPYEQYF; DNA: TGCAGTTCGGGACTAGGACCCTACGAGCAGTACTTC
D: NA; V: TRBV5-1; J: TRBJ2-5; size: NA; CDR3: CASSLGLGLKETQYF; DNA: TGCGCCAGCAGCTTGGGTCTGGGGTTGAAAGAGACCCAGTACTTC
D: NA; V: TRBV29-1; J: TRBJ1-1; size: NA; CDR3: CSVELTERGEAFF; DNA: TGCAGCGTTGAGCTCACTGAGCGGGGTGAAGCTTTCTTT
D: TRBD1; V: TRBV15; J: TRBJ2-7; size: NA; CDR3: CATSGPGQGSYEQYF; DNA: TGTGCCACCAGCGGACCCGGACAGGGGTCCTACGAGCAGTACTTC
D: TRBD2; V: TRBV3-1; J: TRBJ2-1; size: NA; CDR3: CASSRPGTSGHNEQFF; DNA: TGTGCCAGCAGCCGACCCGGGACTAGCGGGCACAATGAGCAGTTCTTC
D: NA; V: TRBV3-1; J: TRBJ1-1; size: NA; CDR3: CASSQDRVGSTEAFF; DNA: TGTGCCAGCAGCCAAGATCGGGTAGGGAGTACTGAAGCTTTCTTT
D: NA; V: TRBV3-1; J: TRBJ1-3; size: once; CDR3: CASSPNSGNTIYF; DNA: TGTGCCAGCAGCCCGAACTCTGGAAACACCATATATTTT
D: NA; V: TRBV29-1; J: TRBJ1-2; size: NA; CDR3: CSVWTVLRYTF; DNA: TGCAGCGTGTGGACAGTTTTGCGCTACACCTTC
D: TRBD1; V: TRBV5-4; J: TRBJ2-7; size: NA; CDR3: CASSFDRAPYEQYF; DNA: TGTGCCAGCAGCTTCGACAGGGCACCCTACGAGCAGTACTTC
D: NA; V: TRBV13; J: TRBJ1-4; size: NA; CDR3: CASSLLSVGKLFF; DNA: TGTGCCAGCAGCTTATTGTCTGTGGGAAAACTGTTTTTT
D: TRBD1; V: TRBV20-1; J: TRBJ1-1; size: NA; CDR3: CSAKTGGANTEAFF; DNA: TGCAGTGCTAAAACAGGGGGCGCGAACACTGAAGCTTTCTTT
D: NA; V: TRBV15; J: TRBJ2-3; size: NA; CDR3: CATSRAVTSTDTQYF; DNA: TGTGCCACCAGCAGAGCGGTCACTAGCACAGATACGCAGTATTTT
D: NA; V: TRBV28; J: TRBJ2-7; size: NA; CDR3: CASSLFDYEQYF; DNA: TGTGCCAGCAGTTTATTCGACTACGAGCAGTACTTC
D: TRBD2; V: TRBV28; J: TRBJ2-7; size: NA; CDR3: CASSFRLAGGPSSYEQYF; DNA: TGTGCCAGCAGTTTTAGGCTAGCGGGGGGCCCAAGCTCCTACGAGCAGTACTTC
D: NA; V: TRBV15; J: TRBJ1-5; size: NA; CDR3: CATSRDLIYNQPQHF; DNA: TGTGCCACCAGCAGAGATTTGATTTACAATCAGCCCCAGCATTTT
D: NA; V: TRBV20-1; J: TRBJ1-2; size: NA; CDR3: CSARIAGTNYGYTF; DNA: TGCAGTGCTAGGATCGCAGGGACTAACTATGGCTACACCTTC
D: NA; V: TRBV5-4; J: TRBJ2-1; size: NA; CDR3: CASSLWGVDEQFF; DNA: TGTGCCAGCAGCTTATGGGGGGTGGATGAGCAGTTCTTC
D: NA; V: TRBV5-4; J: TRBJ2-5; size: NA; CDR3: CASSSQLVGDGQTQYF; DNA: TGTGCCAGCAGCTCTCAGTTAGTCGGGGACGGGCAGACCCAGTACTTC
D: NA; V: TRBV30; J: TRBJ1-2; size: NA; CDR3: CAWSVLGSHGYTF; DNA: TGTGCCTGGAGTGTACTCGGGAGTCATGGCTACACCTTC
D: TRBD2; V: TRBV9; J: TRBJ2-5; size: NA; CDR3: CASSAGLAGGIQETQYF; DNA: TGTGCCAGCAGCGCAGGACTAGCGGGGGGGATCCAAGAGACCCAGTACTTC
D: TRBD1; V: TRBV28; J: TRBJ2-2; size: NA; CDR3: CASTGGAGELFF; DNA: TGTGCCAGCACAGGGGGCGCCGGGGAGCTGTTTTTT
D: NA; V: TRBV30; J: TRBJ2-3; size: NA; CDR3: CAWSEVFTDTQYF; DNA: TGTGCCTGGAGTGAGGTTTTCACAGATACGCAGTATTTT
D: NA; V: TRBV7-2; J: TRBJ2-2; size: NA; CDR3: CASSLVGSQLTGELFF; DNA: TGTGCCAGCAGCTTAGTTGGGTCCCAGTTAACCGGGGAGCTGTTTTTT
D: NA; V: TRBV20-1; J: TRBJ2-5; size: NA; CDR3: CSAPFQETQYF; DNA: TGCAGTGCTCCATTCCAAGAGACCCAGTACTTC
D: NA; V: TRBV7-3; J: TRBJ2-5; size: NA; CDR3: CASSPSNSAGTQYF; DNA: TGTGCCAGCAGCCCTAGCAATAGCGCGGGGACCCAGTACTTC
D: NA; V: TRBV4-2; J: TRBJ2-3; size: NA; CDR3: CASSQRKGMDTQYF; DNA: TGTGCCAGCAGCCAGCGCAAGGGCATGGATACGCAGTATTTT
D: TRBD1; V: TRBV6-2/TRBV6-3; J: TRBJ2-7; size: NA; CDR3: CASISGGSYEQYF; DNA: TGTGCCAGCATATCAGGGGGCTCCTACGAGCAGTACTTC
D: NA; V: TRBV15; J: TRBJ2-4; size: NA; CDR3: CATSRDLDNIQYF; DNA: TGTGCCACCAGCAGAGATCTCGACAACATTCAGTACTTC
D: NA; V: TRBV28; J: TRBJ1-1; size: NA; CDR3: CASSTGLPNTEAFF; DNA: TGTGCCAGCAGTACAGGGCTACCGAACACTGAAGCTTTCTTT
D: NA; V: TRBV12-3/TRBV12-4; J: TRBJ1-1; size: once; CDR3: CASSLDVTGNTEAFF; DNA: TGTGCCAGCAGTTTAGACGTTACAGGGAACACTGAAGCTTTCTTT
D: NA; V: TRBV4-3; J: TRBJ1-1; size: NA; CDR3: CASSQGGRANTEAFF; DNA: TGCGCCAGCAGCCAAGGCGGCAGGGCGAACACTGAAGCTTTCTTT
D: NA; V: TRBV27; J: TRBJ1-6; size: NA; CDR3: CASSITMLGGKRLNSPLHF; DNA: TGTGCCAGCAGTATTACGATGCTCGGGGGCAAAAGGCTAAATTCACCCCTCCACTTT
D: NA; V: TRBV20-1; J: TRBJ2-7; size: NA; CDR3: CSARIQGPGEQYF; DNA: TGCAGTGCTAGAATACAGGGACCCGGCGAGCAGTACTTC
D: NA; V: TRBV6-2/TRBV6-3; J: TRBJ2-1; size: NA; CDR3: CASRSRGVALNEQFF; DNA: TGTGCCAGCAGGTCTAGAGGGGTTGCCTTAAATGAGCAGTTCTTC
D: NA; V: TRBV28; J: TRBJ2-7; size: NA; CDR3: CASSSPSGSTHEQYF; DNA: TGTGCCAGCAGTTCCCCAAGCGGGTCGACCCACGAGCAGTACTTC
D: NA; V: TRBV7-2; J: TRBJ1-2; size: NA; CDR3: CAMGGRGDYGYTF; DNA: TGTGCTATGGGTGGGAGAGGGGACTATGGCTACACCTTC
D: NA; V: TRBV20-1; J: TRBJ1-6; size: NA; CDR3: CSARVKGSSNSPLHF; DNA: TGCAGTGCTAGAGTCAAGGGTTCCAGTAATTCACCCCTCCACTTT
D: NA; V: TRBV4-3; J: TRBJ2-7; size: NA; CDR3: CASSQVSTRGEQYF; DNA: TGCGCCAGCAGCCAAGTCTCTACCCGCGGCGAGCAGTACTTC
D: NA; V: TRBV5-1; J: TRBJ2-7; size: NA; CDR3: CASSLDGRGYEQYF; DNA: TGCGCCAGCAGCTTGGACGGGAGAGGCTACGAGCAGTACTTC
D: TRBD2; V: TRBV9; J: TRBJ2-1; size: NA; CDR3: CASSPGRTSGRTYNEQFF; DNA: TGTGCCAGCAGCCCGGGCCGGACTAGCGGGAGAACGTACAATGAGCAGTTCTTC